The subject of this entry is one TCR beta chain. The data belong to a study of blood T cell repertoires in COVID-19. For the study at large: Some COVID-19 samples were acute and others convalescent; all came from the United States, Italy and Spain. From T cells, B-cell-depleted T cells, or PBMCs came the material, which was cDNA or gDNA.

Original handling: Estimation of nucleated cell counts was performed using reference gene primer amplification. Data came from immunoSEQ multiplex PCR; TCRdb stores just in-frame clones and leaves some out. Clone size and V and J calls were adopted from that table, with D and trimming inferred from the DNA. Of 40,000 or so clones in the sample, 80% to 85% were seen once. Patients at the Seattle site were enrolled during active infection and followed longitudinally. Sequencing was carried out using peripheral blood. This receptor was identified in a man in his 60s with COVID-19, enrolled during active disease.

The CDR3 nucleotides are TGCGCCAGCAGGTCCGGGACAGGGGAAAGCAATGAGCAGTTCTTC. Its protein product is CASRSGTGESNEQFF. The chain uses TRBV10-1 and TRBJ2-1, with 10 bases identical to TRBD1. CDR1 and CDR2 (germline): WNHNN, SYGVQD (reference sequence). Trimming took 6 bases from V and 6 from J; bases not matched to a gene: 8. CDR3 length: 15 residues.